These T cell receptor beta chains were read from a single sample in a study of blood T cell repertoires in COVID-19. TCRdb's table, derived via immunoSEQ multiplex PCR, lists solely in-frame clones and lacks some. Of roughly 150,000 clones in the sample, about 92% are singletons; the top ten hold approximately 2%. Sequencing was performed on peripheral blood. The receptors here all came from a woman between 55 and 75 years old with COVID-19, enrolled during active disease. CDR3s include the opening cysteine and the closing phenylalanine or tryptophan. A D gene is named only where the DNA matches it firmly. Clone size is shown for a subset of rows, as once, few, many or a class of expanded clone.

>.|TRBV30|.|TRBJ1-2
CAWDQSGNYGYTF
TGTGCCTGGGACCAATCAGGGAACTATGGCTACACCTTC
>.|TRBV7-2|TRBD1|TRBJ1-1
CASSTGQGFRNTEAFF
TGTGCCAGCAGCACCGGACAGGGCTTCAGGAACACTGAAGCTTTCTTT
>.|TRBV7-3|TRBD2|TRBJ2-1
CASSLKGSGGSNEQFF
TGTGCCAGCAGCTTAAAGGGTAGCGGGGGATCCAATGAGCAGTTCTTC
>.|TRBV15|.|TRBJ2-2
CATSSTPTATGELFF
TGTGCCACCAGCAGTACACCGACAGCCACCGGGGAGCTGTTTTTT
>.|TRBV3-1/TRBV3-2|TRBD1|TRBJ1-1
CASREGQAEAFF
TGTGCCAGCAGGGAGGGACAGGCTGAAGCTTTCTTT
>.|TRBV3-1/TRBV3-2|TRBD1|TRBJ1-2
CASSPDRASGGYTF
TGTGCCAGCAGCCCGGACAGGGCAAGTGGGGGCTACACCTTC
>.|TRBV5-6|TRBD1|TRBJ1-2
CASSLRQGGRYGYTF
TGTGCCAGCAGCCTCAGACAGGGGGGACGATATGGCTACACCTTC
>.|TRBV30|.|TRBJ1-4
CAWNFRRGEKLFF
TGTGCCTGGAACTTTCGCAGAGGCGAAAAACTGTTTTTT
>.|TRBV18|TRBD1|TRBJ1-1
CASSSTGTDTEAFF
TGTGCCAGCTCATCGACAGGGACCGACACTGAAGCTTTCTTT
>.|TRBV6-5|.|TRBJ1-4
CASSYWRGGEKLFF
TGTGCCAGCAGTTACTGGAGGGGGGGTGAAAAACTGTTTTTT
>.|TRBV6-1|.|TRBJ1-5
CASSESRGGQPQHF
TGTGCCAGCAGTGAATCACGGGGGGGGCAGCCCCAGCATTTT
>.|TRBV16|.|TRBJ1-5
CASSLSLMEQPQHF
TGTGCCAGCAGCCTGTCTCTGATGGAGCAGCCCCAGCATTTT
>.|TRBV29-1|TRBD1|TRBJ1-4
CSVEDPFEGQGGVLGEKLFF
TGCAGCGTTGAAGATCCCTTCGAGGGACAGGGAGGTGTTTTGGGTGAAAAACTGTTTTTT
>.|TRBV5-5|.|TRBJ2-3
CASSLKLGADTQYF
TGTGCCAGCAGCTTAAAATTGGGAGCAGATACGCAGTATTTT
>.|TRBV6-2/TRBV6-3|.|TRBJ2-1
CASSLRAGRGFF
TGTGCCAGCAGCCTTCGAGCCGGTCGAGGGTTCTTC
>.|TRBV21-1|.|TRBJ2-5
CASSIHSGGEETQYF
TGTGCCAGCAGCATTCATAGCGGGGGTGAAGAGACCCAGTACTTC
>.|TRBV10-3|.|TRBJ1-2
CAISESIGRGNNYGYTF
TGTGCCATCAGTGAGTCGATCGGCCGGGGGAATAACTATGGCTACACCTTC
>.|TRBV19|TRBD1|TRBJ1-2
CASSIPGTVNGYTF
TGTGCCAGTAGTATTCCCGGGACAGTTAATGGCTACACCTTC
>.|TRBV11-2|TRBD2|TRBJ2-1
CASSSRSIGTSDDNEQFF
TGTGCCAGCAGCTCCCGGTCCATTGGGACTAGCGATGATAATGAGCAGTTCTTC
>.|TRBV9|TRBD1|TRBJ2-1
CASSRDRGLYNEQFF
TGTGCCAGCAGCCGCGACAGGGGGCTGTACAATGAGCAGTTCTTC
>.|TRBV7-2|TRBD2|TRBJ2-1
CASSLGGIAGANYNEQFF
TGTGCCAGCAGCTTAGGGGGGATAGCGGGGGCTAACTACAATGAGCAGTTCTTC
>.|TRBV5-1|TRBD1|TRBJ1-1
CASRTGTVNTEAFF
TGCGCCAGCCGGACCGGGACAGTGAACACTGAAGCTTTCTTT
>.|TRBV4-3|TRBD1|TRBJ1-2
CASSQDPGTGASGYTF
TGCGCCAGCAGCCAAGACCCCGGGACAGGGGCCAGTGGCTACACCTTC
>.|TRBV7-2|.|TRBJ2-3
CASSLIGTTWGDTQYF
TGTGCCAGCAGCCTTATAGGGACAACCTGGGGGGATACGCAGTATTTT
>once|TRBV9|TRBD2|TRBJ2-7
CASSVASGVTYEQYF
TGTGCCAGCAGCGTAGCGAGCGGGGTCACCTACGAGCAGTACTTC
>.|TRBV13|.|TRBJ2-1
CASLGTQVNNEQFF
TGTGCCAGCCTCGGGACACAAGTCAACAATGAGCAGTTCTTC
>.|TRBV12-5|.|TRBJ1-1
CASGLVPRQGGTEAFF
TGTGCTAGTGGTTTGGTACCCAGGCAGGGCGGCACTGAAGCTTTCTTT
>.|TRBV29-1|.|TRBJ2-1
CSVEAGSSFYNEQFF
TGCAGCGTTGAGGCAGGGTCAAGTTTCTACAATGAGCAGTTCTTC
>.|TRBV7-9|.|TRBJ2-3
CASSLGTFTDTQYF
TGTGCCAGCAGCTTAGGGACTTTCACAGATACGCAGTATTTT
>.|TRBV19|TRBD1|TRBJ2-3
CASSHRGRADTQYF
TGTGCCAGTTCCCACAGGGGGCGGGCAGATACGCAGTATTTT
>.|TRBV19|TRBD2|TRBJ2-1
CASKEASGSAYNEQFF
TGTGCCAGTAAGGAGGCTAGCGGGAGCGCTTACAATGAGCAGTTCTTC
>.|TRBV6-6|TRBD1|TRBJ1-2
CASSTRQGLNGYTF
TGTGCCAGCAGCACCCGACAGGGTCTCAATGGCTACACCTTC
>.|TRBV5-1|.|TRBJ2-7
CASSTQADEQYF
TGCGCCAGCAGCACTCAAGCGGACGAGCAGTACTTC
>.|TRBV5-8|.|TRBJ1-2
CASSLDRQIYGYTF
TGTGCCAGCAGCTTGGATCGACAGATATATGGCTACACCTTC
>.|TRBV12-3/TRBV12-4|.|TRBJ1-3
CASKITGLNTIYF
TGTGCCAGCAAAATCACAGGGCTAAACACCATATATTTT
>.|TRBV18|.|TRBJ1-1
CASSPQGLHTEAFF
TGTGCCAGCTCACCTCAGGGACTGCACACTGAAGCTTTCTTT
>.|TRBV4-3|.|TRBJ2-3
CASSQASSGTDTQYF
TGCGCCAGCAGCCAAGCGTCTAGCGGCACAGATACGCAGTATTTT
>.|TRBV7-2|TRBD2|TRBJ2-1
CASSGTSGYNEQFF
TGTGCCAGCAGCGGGACTAGCGGATACAATGAGCAGTTCTTC
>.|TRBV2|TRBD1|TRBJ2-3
CASSGQGSSTDTQYF
TGTGCCAGCAGCGGACAGGGGTCCAGCACAGATACGCAGTATTTT
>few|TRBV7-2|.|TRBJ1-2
CAGGDTWGYGYTF
TGTGCCGGGGGGGACACCTGGGGCTATGGCTACACCTTC
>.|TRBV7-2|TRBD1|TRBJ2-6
CASSSLGQVSGANVLTF
TGTGCCAGCAGCTCGTTGGGACAGGTTTCCGGGGCCAACGTCCTGACTTTC
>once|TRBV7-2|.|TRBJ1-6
CASSLHAGGAGSPLHF
TGTGCCAGCAGCCTCCACGCGGGGGGCGCTGGATCACCCCTCCACTTT
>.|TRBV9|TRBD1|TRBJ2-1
CASSSRQGTYNEQFF
TGTGCCAGCAGCTCTCGACAGGGGACGTACAATGAGCAGTTCTTC
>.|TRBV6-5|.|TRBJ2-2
CASSSEQGSGELFF
TGTGCCAGCAGTTCCGAACAGGGATCCGGGGAGCTGTTTTTT
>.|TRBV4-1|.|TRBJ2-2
CASSQGAVTGELFF
TGCGCCAGCAGCCAGGGGGCAGTCACCGGGGAGCTGTTTTTT
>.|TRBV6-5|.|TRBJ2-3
CASSYFSPRDTQYF
TGTGCCAGCAGTTACTTTAGCCCGCGGGATACGCAGTATTTT
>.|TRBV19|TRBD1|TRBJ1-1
CASRPGQVNTEAFF
TGTGCCAGTAGACCGGGACAGGTGAACACTGAAGCTTTCTTT
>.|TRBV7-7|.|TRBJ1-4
CASSHRSGKGEKLFF
TGTGCCAGCAGCCATCGTTCAGGGAAAGGCGAAAAACTGTTTTTT
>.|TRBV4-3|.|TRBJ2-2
CASSQTTVNTGELFF
TGCGCCAGCAGCCAAACGACAGTGAACACCGGGGAGCTGTTTTTT
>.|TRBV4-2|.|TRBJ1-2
CASSNRGRANYGYTF
TGTGCCAGCAGCAATCGAGGGAGAGCTAACTATGGCTACACCTTC
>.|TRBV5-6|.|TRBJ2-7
CASSFRGRSYEQYF
TGTGCCAGCAGCTTCAGGGGACGGTCCTACGAGCAGTACTTC